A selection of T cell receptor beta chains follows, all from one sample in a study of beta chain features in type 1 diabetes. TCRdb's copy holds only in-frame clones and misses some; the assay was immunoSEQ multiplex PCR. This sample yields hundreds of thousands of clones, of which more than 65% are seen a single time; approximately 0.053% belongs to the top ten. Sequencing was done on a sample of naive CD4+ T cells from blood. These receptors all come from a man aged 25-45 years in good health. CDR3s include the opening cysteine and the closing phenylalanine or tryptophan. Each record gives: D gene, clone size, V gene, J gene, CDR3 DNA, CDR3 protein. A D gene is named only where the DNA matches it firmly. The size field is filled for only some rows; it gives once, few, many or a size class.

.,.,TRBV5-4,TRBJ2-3,TGTGCCAGCAGCCCTGTGAGGGCGGATACGCAGTATTTT,CASSPVRADTQYF
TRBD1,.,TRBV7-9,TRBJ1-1,TGTGCCAGCAGCTCAGGGACAGGGAAACCTGAAGCTTTCTTT,CASSSGTGKPEAFF
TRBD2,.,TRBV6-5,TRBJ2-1,TGTGCCAGCAGTCAGACTAGCGGGCCCTACAATGAGCAGTTCTTC,CASSQTSGPYNEQFF
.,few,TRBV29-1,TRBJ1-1,TGCAGCGTCCAGGGAAGGGCCCCCGCCGGTGAAGCTTTCTTT,CSVQGRAPAGEAFF
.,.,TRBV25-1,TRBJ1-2,TGTGCCAGCAGCGCCACAGGGAAGTATAGCTACACCTTC,CASSATGKYSYTF
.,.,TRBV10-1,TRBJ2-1,TGCGCCAGCAGTAGGGGTAATGAGCAGTTCTTC,CASSRGNEQFF
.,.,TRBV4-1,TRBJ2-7,TGCGCCAGCAGCCAAGAGGAGTCGCGGGGCTCCTACGAGCAGTACTTC,CASSQEESRGSYEQYF
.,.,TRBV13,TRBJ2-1,TGTGCCAGCAGCTCAACTCAGGGGAATGAGCAGTTCTTC,CASSSTQGNEQFF
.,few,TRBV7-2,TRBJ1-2,TGTGCCAGCAGCATTGGGACCACAAAGGGCTATGGCTACACCTTC,CASSIGTTKGYGYTF
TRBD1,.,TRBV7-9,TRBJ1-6,TGTGCCAGCAGCCCAGGACAGGGCGGGAATTCACCCCTCCACTTT,CASSPGQGGNSPLHF
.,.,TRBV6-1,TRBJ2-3,TGTGCCAGCAGTGAATTGACGCTTCACACAGATACGCAGTATTTT,CASSELTLHTDTQYF
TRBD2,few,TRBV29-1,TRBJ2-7,TGCAGCGCCCGGGAGGGGAGCTACGAGCAGTACTTC,CSAREGSYEQYF
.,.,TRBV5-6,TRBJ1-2,TGTGCCAGCAGCTTAACGGGCAGGGCGTTTTATGGCTACACCTTC,CASSLTGRAFYGYTF
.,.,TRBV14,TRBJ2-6,TGTGCCAGCAGCCTTGAAGCTGGGGCCAACGTCCTGACTTTC,CASSLEAGANVLTF
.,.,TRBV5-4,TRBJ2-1,TGTGCCAGCAGCTTGGGTAGGACACCCTACAATGAGCAGTTCTTC,CASSLGRTPYNEQFF
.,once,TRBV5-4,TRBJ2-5,TGTGCCAGCAGCCCACCCGACGGGGAGACCCAGTACTTC,CASSPPDGETQYF
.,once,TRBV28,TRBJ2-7,TGTGCCAGCAGGGACGGGAGACGCTACGAGCAGTACTTC,CASRDGRRYEQYF
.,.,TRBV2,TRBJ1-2,TGTGCCAGCAGTGAAAACCAGGGTACCAACACCTTC,CASSENQGTNTF
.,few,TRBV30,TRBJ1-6,TGTGCCTGGAGTGACGGACGGTCGCCCCTCCACTTT,CAWSDGRSPLHF
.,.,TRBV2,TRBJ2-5,TGTGCCAGCAGTGACGGGGTCGGAGAGACCCAGTACTTC,CASSDGVGETQYF